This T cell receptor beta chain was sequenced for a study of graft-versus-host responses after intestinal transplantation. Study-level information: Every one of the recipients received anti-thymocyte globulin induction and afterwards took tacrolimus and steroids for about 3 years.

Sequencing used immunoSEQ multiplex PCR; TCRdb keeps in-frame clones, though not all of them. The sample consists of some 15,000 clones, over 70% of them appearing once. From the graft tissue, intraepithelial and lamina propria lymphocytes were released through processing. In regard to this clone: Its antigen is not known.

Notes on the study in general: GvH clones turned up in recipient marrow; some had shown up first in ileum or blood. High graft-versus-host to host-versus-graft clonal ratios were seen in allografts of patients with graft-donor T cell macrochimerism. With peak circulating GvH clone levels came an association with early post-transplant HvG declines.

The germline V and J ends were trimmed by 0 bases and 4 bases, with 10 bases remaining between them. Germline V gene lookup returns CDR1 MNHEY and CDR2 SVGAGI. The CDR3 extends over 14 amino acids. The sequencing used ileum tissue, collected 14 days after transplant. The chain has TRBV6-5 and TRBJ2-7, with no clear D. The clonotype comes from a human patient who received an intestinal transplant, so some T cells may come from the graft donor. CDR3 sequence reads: CASSYSNHPYEQYF. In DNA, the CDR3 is TGTGCCAGCAGTTACTCGAACCACCCTTACGAGCAGTACTTC.